The rows below give T cell receptor beta chains drawn from one sample of a study of blood T cell repertoires in COVID-19. Profiled with immunoSEQ multiplex PCR; TCRdb holds only in-frame clones, not every one. The sample has roughly 240,000 clones; 83% are singletons. The specimen sequenced was PBMCs or T cells enriched from blood (not recorded which). The receptors originated from a woman aged 40 to 50 who had been exposed to COVID-19. Each CDR3 is given with its conserved first and last residue. The D gene is left open where the match is weak. Expanded clones are given a class, and other clones once, few, many or no size at all.

v_gene: TRBV4-2
d_gene: NA
abundance: NA
j_gene: TRBJ1-2
CDR3nt: TGTGCCAGCAGCCCTTCACGGGACAACTCCTATGGCTACACCTTC
CDR3aa: CASSPSRDNSYGYTF

v_gene: TRBV28
d_gene: TRBD1
abundance: NA
j_gene: TRBJ1-5
CDR3nt: TGTGCCAGCATCACATCGGGCAGGGGGCACCAGCCCCAGCATTTT
CDR3aa: CASITSGRGHQPQHF

v_gene: TRBV12-3/TRBV12-4
d_gene: NA
abundance: NA
j_gene: TRBJ2-2
CDR3nt: TGTGCCAGCAGTTCTCCCGGGGAGCTGTTTTTT
CDR3aa: CASSSPGELFF

v_gene: TRBV30
d_gene: NA
abundance: NA
j_gene: TRBJ1-1
CDR3nt: TGTGCCTGGAGCGCGGGGCTGAACACTGAAGCTTTCTTT
CDR3aa: CAWSAGLNTEAFF

v_gene: TRBV5-1
d_gene: TRBD2
abundance: NA
j_gene: TRBJ2-3
CDR3nt: TGCGCCAGCAGCGCCCGAAGGGGGACTAGCGGGGGCACTAGCACAGATACGCAGTATTTT
CDR3aa: CASSARRGTSGGTSTDTQYF

v_gene: TRBV19
d_gene: NA
abundance: NA
j_gene: TRBJ1-6
CDR3nt: TGTGCCAGTAGTATAGATCACGGGGATAATTCACCCCTCCACTTT
CDR3aa: CASSIDHGDNSPLHF

v_gene: TRBV11-2
d_gene: NA
abundance: few
j_gene: TRBJ2-7
CDR3nt: TGTGCCAGCAGCTTAGCGGGTTCCGTCTCCTACGAGCAGTACTTC
CDR3aa: CASSLAGSVSYEQYF

v_gene: TRBV5-1
d_gene: NA
abundance: NA
j_gene: TRBJ2-5
CDR3nt: TGCGCCAGCAGCCTCGGGACCGCGGGGGAGACCCAGTACTTC
CDR3aa: CASSLGTAGETQYF

v_gene: TRBV24-1
d_gene: NA
abundance: NA
j_gene: TRBJ1-2
CDR3nt: TGTGCCACCGCGGGGGGGGATGTCTATGGCTACACCTTC
CDR3aa: CATAGGDVYGYTF

v_gene: TRBV24-1
d_gene: NA
abundance: NA
j_gene: TRBJ1-1
CDR3nt: TGTGCCACCAGAAGCGAAGAGAACACTGAAGCTTTCTTT
CDR3aa: CATRSEENTEAFF

v_gene: TRBV20-1
d_gene: NA
abundance: NA
j_gene: TRBJ1-1
CDR3nt: TGCAGTGCTAGTAGAGGGAATGAAGCTTTCTTT
CDR3aa: CSASRGNEAFF

v_gene: TRBV9
d_gene: TRBD1
abundance: NA
j_gene: TRBJ1-1
CDR3nt: TGTGCCAGCAGCGTAGCTGGACAGGGGAACACTGAAGCTTTCTTT
CDR3aa: CASSVAGQGNTEAFF

v_gene: TRBV6-1
d_gene: TRBD2
abundance: NA
j_gene: TRBJ2-3
CDR3nt: TGTGCCAGCAGTGGGCAGCTACGACTAGCGGGGGGAGTAGATACGCAGTATTTT
CDR3aa: CASSGQLRLAGGVDTQYF

v_gene: TRBV18
d_gene: NA
abundance: once
j_gene: TRBJ1-1
CDR3nt: TGTGCCAGCTCACCGGCGACCGAGGTCACTGAAGCTTTCTTT
CDR3aa: CASSPATEVTEAFF

v_gene: TRBV28
d_gene: NA
abundance: few
j_gene: TRBJ1-2
CDR3nt: TGTGCCAGCAGTTTAGGAGGTAACTATGGCTACACCTTC
CDR3aa: CASSLGGNYGYTF